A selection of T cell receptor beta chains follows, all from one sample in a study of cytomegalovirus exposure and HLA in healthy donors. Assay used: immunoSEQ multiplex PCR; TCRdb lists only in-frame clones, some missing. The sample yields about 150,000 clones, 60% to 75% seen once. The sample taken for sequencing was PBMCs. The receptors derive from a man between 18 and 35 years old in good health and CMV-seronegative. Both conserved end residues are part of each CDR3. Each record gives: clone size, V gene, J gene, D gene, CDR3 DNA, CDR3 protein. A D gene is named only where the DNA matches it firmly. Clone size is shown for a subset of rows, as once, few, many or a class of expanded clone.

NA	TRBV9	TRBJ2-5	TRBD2	TGTGCCAGCAGCGCGGGACTAGCGGGGGGCCAAGAGACCCAGTACTTC	CASSAGLAGGQETQYF
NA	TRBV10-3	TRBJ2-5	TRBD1	TGTGCCATCAGTGAGTCGACAGGGACGGAGACCCAGTACTTC	CAISESTGTETQYF
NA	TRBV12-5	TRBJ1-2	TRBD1	TGTGCTAGTGGTCCCCCTCCGGACAGGGCTTATGGCTACACCTTC	CASGPPPDRAYGYTF
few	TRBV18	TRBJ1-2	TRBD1	TGTGCCACCTCAGGACAGGCCCTCGGCTACACCTTC	CATSGQALGYTF
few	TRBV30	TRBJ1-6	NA	TGTGCCTGGATCCCCTCGGGGAGACACCCCCGCTTT	CAWIPSGRHPRF
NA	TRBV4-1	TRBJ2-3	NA	TGCGCCAGCAGCCAAGAGGGAGGTCCGGGGAATCCAGATACGCAGTATTTT	CASSQEGGPGNPDTQYF
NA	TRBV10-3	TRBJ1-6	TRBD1	TGTGCCATCAGGGGGACAGGCGGGTCACCCCTCCACTTT	CAIRGTGGSPLHF
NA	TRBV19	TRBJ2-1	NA	TGTGCCAGTAGTATGGATGGGGCGAGCTCCTACAATGAGCAGTTCTTC	CASSMDGASSYNEQFF
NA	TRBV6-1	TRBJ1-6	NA	TGTGCCAGCAGTGATCAGACAGGCTCTAATTCACCCCTCCACTTT	CASSDQTGSNSPLHF
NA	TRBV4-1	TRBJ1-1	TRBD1	TGCGCCAGCAGCCAAGAACAGGGGGGATCAATTGGGGAAACTGAAGCTTTCTTT	CASSQEQGGSIGETEAFF
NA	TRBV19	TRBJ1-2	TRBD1	TGTGCCAGTAGTATTCTGGGACAGGTTGCTTTCGGCTACACCTTC	CASSILGQVAFGYTF
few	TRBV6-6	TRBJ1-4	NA	TGTGCCAGCAGTCCAACTTTACAGGGTCCTAATGAAAAACTGTTTTTT	CASSPTLQGPNEKLFF
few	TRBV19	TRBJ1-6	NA	TGTGCCAGTAGTGGACAGATGGGCAATTCACCCCTCCACTTT	CASSGQMGNSPLHF
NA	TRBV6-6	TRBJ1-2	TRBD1	TGTGCCAGCATTGACAGCCGGGACAGGATCCATGGCTACACCTTC	CASIDSRDRIHGYTF
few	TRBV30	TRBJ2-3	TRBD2	TGTGCCTGGAGTCACGGCGGGGGAGAAGATACGCAGTATTTT	CAWSHGGGEDTQYF
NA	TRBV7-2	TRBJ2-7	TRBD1	TGTGCCAGCAGCGCCTCGCTCGGACAGGGGATCTACGAGCAGTACTTC	CASSASLGQGIYEQYF
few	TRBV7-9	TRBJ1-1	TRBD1	TGTGCCAGCAGCCCACAGGGGGCTGGAGCTTTCTTT	CASSPQGAGAFF
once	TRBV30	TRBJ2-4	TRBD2	TGTGCCTGGACTACCCTGGGGACTAGCGGGGTAGCCAAAAACATTCAGTACTTC	CAWTTLGTSGVAKNIQYF
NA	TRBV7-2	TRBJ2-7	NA	TGTGCCAGCAGCCGTTTTTACGAGCAGTACTTC	CASSRFYEQYF
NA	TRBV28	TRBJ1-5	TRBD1	TGTGCCAGCAGCGTTGACAGGGTCCTTGGACCGCGGAATCAGCCCCAGCATTTT	CASSVDRVLGPRNQPQHF
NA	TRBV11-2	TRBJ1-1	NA	TGTGCCAGCAGGGATAAAGGACATACAACTGAAGCTTTCTTT	CASRDKGHTTEAFF
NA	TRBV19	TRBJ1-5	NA	TGTGCCAGTAGTATAGTGAGCAACAATCAGCCCCAGCATTTT	CASSIVSNNQPQHF
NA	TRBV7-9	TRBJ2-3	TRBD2	TGTGCCAGCAGCTTAGGGCTAGCGGGGAACACAGATACGCAGTATTTT	CASSLGLAGNTDTQYF
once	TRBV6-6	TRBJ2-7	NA	TGTGCCAGCAGTTACGCCGGGATTCACAGCTACGAGCAGTACTTC	CASSYAGIHSYEQYF
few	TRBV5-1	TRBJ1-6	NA	TGCGCCAGCAGCTTGGTTTTCTTTTCACCCCTCCACTTT	CASSLVFFSPLHF
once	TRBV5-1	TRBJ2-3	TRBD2	TGCGCCAGCAGCTTGGGGGCTAGCGGGGGGGCCAGTCCTGCGCAGTATTTT	CASSLGASGGASPAQYF
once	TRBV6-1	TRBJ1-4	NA	TGTGCCAGCAGTGAATACGCGGCATTTGCAACTAATGAAAAACTGTTTTTT	CASSEYAAFATNEKLFF
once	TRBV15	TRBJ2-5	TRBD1	TGTGCCACCAGCAGAGAACAGGGGTTGGGGGAGACCCAGTACTTC	CATSREQGLGETQYF
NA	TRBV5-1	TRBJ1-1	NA	TGCGCCAGCAGCTTGGTGCCAGGCCCCAACACTGAAGCTTTCTTT	CASSLVPGPNTEAFF
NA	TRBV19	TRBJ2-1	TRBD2	TGTGCCAGTAGCGCGACGGGAGGCGGGGGACGGAATGAGCAGTTCTTC	CASSATGGGGRNEQFF
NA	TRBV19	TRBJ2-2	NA	TGTGCCAGTAGTCCCCGACAGATTACCGGGGAGCTGTTTTTT	CASSPRQITGELFF
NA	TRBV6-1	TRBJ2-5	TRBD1	TGTGCCAGCAGTGCACGACAGGGGTTGGCCCTAGAGACCCAGTACTTC	CASSARQGLALETQYF
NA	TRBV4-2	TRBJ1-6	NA	TGTGCCAGCAACTTGATCGGAGCACCCCTCCACTTT	CASNLIGAPLHF
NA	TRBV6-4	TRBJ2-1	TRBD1	TGTGCCAGCAGTGAATCAGGGGGCGTCGGGCAGTTCTTC	CASSESGGVGQFF
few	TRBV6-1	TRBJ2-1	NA	TGTGCCAGCAGGACCACCCAGGACAGAGGGAATGAGCAGTTCTTC	CASRTTQDRGNEQFF
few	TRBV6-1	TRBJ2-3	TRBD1	TGTGCCAGCAGTTGGACAGGGAGAGATACGCAGTATTTT	CASSWTGRDTQYF
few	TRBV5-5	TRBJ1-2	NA	TGTGCCAGCAGCTTGGAGGCACAGGGCTATGGCTACACCTTC	CASSLEAQGYGYTF
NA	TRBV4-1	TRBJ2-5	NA	TGCGCCAGCAGCCAAGCGCCAGGGGAAGAGACCCAGTACTTC	CASSQAPGEETQYF
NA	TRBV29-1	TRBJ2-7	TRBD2	TGCAGCGTTGTAGGACTAGCGGTAGGGGAGCAGTACTTC	CSVVGLAVGEQYF
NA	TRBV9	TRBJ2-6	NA	TGTGCCAGCAGCACCCAACTTGGGCCCGCCAACGTCCTGACTTTC	CASSTQLGPANVLTF
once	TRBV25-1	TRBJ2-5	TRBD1	TGTGCCAGCAGTGAAGCCGGGACAGAAGAGACCCAGTACTTC	CASSEAGTEETQYF
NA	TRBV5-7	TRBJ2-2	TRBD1	TGTGCCGGCAGCCGAGACAGGGTGAGGACCGGGGAGCTGTTTTTT	CAGSRDRVRTGELFF
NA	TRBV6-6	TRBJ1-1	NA	TGTGCCAGCCGGCCGGGGTCGAACACTGAAGCTTTCTTT	CASRPGSNTEAFF
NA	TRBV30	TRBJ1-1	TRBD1	TGTGCCTGGAGTGCCCCCCGGGTGACAGGGGATGTTGGCACTGAAGCTTTCTTT	CAWSAPRVTGDVGTEAFF
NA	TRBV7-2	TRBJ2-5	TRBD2	TGTGCCAGCAGTCTGGGGACTAGCGGGGGAGAGACCCAGTACTTC	CASSLGTSGGETQYF
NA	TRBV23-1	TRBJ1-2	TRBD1	TGCGCCAGCCCACAGGGGGGGTCCGATGGCTACACCTTC	CASPQGGSDGYTF